What follows are 31 T cell receptor beta chains derived from one specimen sequenced in a study of T cell repertoires in cytomegalovirus infection. TCRdb independently ran MiXCR on the reads; one entry per CDR3 protein. Among about 8,000 distinct CDR3 sequences, approximately 58% were seen once, and the ten largest hold 73%. These receptors have no identified antigens. The specimen sequenced was PBMCs, sequenced either directly or after in vitro stimulation (not recorded which). All receptors derive from a human donor in good health (CMV status not recorded). Some clones in this sample may be carry-over from other donors' samples.

The J gene is TRBJ2-1, the V gene TRBV7-2; D is ambiguous. CDR3 size: 14 residues. The V gene's germline CDR1 is SGHTA and CDR2 FQGNSA. The V gene lost 3 bases and the J gene lost 1 base, with 7 bases spanning the gap. Written as DNA, the CDR3 is TGTGCCAGCAGCTTCTACGGTTCCTACAATGAGCAGTTCTTC. Translated, it gives CASSFYGSYNEQFF.

Turning to this clonotype: This CDR3 is missing its conserved last phenylalanine or tryptophan, likely due to a read error. It is unclear where the CDR3 begins or ends on the DNA, so no DNA is shown, and the CDR3 is as TCRdb lists it. This chain links TRBV7-9 with TRBJ2-1. CDR1 is SEHNR and CDR2 is FQNEAQ in the germline V gene (reference sequence). The CDR3 adds up to 15 amino acids, both ends counted. This CDR3 is CASSLIDILGNEQLL.

A note on this clonotype: Since no conserved phenylalanine or tryptophan closes the CDR3, a read error is the likely cause. It is unclear where the CDR3 begins or ends on the DNA, so no DNA is shown, and the CDR3 is as TCRdb lists it. The CDR3 sequence: CASSLGSMPETTYC. The J gene is TRBJ2-5, the V gene TRBV27. Germline values: CDR1 MNHEY, CDR2 SMNVEV (reference sequence). The CDR3 has 14 residues if both end residues are counted.

The chain carries TRBV7-9 and TRBJ1-2, with a possible D match to TRBD1 (6 bases). Germline values: CDR1 SEHNR, CDR2 FQNEAQ (reference sequence). The CDR3 sequence is 14 residues long. Between the trimmed V and J ends, which lost 7 bases and 5 bases, there was a span of 17 bases. The CDR3 DNA reads TGTGCCAGCACCAGACGCAGGGGAGGATATGGCTACACCTTC. It is translated as CASTRRRGGYGYTF.

Concerning this clonotype itself: Given a much more abundant clone one base away, this may be a read error. V and J are TRBV7-6 and TRBJ2-1, with D unresolved. In germline, CDR1 is SGHVS, CDR2 FNYEAQ. CDR3 length: 16 residues. The CDR3: CARSLLGISTYKEKFF. CDR3 in DNA: TGTGCAAGGAGCTTGTTGGGAATATCCACCTACAAGGAGAAGTTCTTC.

This clonotype was counted between two and nine times. V usage is TRBV12-3 or TRBV12-4 and J usage is TRBJ1-3; no clear D. The CDR3 contains 13 residues. V dropped 6 bases and J dropped 1 base, with 7 bases sitting between them. CDR3 bases: TGTGCCAGCAGGGCTAATTCTGGAAACACCATATATTTT. It specifies CASRANSGNTIYF.

The rearrangement links TRBV12-3 or TRBV12-4 to TRBJ1-1; D possibly corresponds to TRBD1 (5 bases). The CDR3 sequence is 16 residues long. Deletions cut 6 bases from V and 4 bases from J, with 21 bases between. The CDR3 coding sequence is TGTGCCAGCAGACGCAGGGTTTCCAAACCGGGCACTGAAGCTTTCTTT. It translates to CASRRRVSKPGTEAFF.

This clonotype occurred once. The chain has TRBV6-1 and TRBJ1-1; D is uncertain. V lost 7 bases and J lost 6, with 12 bases in between. In germline, CDR1 is MNHNS, CDR2 SASEGT. CDR3 size: 12 residues. CDR3 in DNA: TGTGCCAGCACCTGGGTGATGCCTGAAGCTTTCTTT. Protein: CASTWVMPEAFF.

The V gene is TRBV12-3 or TRBV12-4, the J gene TRBJ1-1; weak D call: TRBD1 (6 bases). The V and J ends lost 6 bases and 10 bases respectively, with 27 bases between them. This CDR3 has 16 residues. In DNA form, the CDR3 reads TGTGCCAGCAGCCTCAGTGTTTCCCAACAGGGCCCTGCAGCTTTCTTT. It translates to CASSLSVSQQGPAAFF.

Regarding this clonotype: The junction departs from germline at one end; a sequencing error may be responsible. The CDR3 DNA follows: TGTGCCAGCAGCTTGTCGTCCTACAATTACCCGTTATTC. As protein: CASSLSSYNYPLF. The chain links TRBV7-4 to TRBJ2-1, with D uncertain. This CDR3 spans 13 amino acids. Germline CDR1 SGHVT, CDR2 SQSDAQ.

V is TRBV7-2 and J is TRBJ2-5; no firm D call. This CDR3 is built from 14 residues. CDR1 and CDR2 from the germline V gene are SGHTA and FQGNSA. Trimming took 4 bases from V and 5 from J, leaving 14 bases between them. The CDR3 bases are TGTGCCAGCAGCTATGACACGTATGGGGAGACCCAGTACTTC. Encoded protein: CASSYDTYGETQYF. Using reference TRBV7-2 and TRBJ2-5 for the parts outside the CDR3, the full variable domain is GAGVSQSPSNKVTEKGKDVELRCDPISGHTALYWYRQSLGQGLEFLIYFQGNSAPDKSGLPSDRFSAERTGGSVSTLTIQRTQQEDSAVYLCASSYDTYGETQYFGPGTRLLVL.

The chain couples TRBV12-3 or TRBV12-4 to TRBJ2-1, with D uncertain. V gave up 10 bases and J gave up 1 base, with 32 bases separating them. There are 20 residues in the CDR3. CDR3 sequence: CAISSLSLLCGERSYNEQFF. The CDR3 bases are TGTGCCATCAGCTCCCTAAGCCTCCTTTGTGGAGAAAGGTCCTACAATGAGCAGTTCTTC.

The chain employs TRBV25-1 and TRBJ2-7; the D is unclear. The V gene lost 4 bases and the J gene lost 5 bases, with 9 bases spanning the gap. This CDR3 has 12 residues. CDR1 is MGHDK, CDR2 SYGVNS, per germline. The CDR3 region is CASSASANEQYF. The CDR3 coding sequence is TGTGCCAGCAGTGCGTCGGCTAACGAGCAGTACTTC.

The chain is built from TRBV20-1 and TRBJ1-3; 7 nucleotides agree with TRBD1. V shed 5 bases, J shed 0 bases, and the junction held 7 bases outside the gene matches. The CDR3 runs 15 residues. Germline assignment: CDR1 DFQATT and CDR2 SNEGSKA (reference sequence). Here the CDR3 reads CSALDREVSGNTIYF. The CDR3 DNA reads as TGCAGTGCTCTCGACAGGGAAGTCTCTGGAAACACCATATATTTT.

A note on this clonotype: The junction does not match germline at one end; this may be a read error. This chain connects TRBV12-5 to TRBJ2-1; D is possibly TRBD1 (5 bases). This CDR3 contains 19 residues. The V gene's germline CDR1 is LGHNT and CDR2 FRNRAP. CDR3 sequence: CAIGLVSVIGAVPSPEQVF. Written as DNA, the CDR3 is TGTGCTATTGGTTTGGTATCGGTAATAGGGGCCGTCCCCTCCCCTGAGCAGGTCTTC.

This clonotype has only a few counts. In this CDR3 the conserved last residue, phenylalanine or tryptophan, is missing, so a read error is likely. This chain links TRBV5-1 with TRBJ2-1, with D possibly matching TRBD2 (6 bases). Germline loops: CDR1 SGHRS, CDR2 YFSETQ. V lost 4 bases and J lost 8, with 25 bases in between. CDR3 size: 17 residues. The CDR3 is CASSVAYLGGGKDEQFL. The CDR3, as DNA: TGCGCCAGCAGCGTGGCTTACCTCGGGGGTGGGAAGGATGAGCAGTTCTTA.

V is TRBV7-2 and J is TRBJ2-3; TRBD1 matches at 8 bases. The CDR3 is 15 amino acids. With V trimmed by 4 bases and J by 2 bases, 5 bases remained unmatched. The germline V gene encodes CDR1 SGHTA and CDR2 FQGNSA. Here the CDR3 reads CASSSRTGHTDTQYF. In nucleotides, the CDR3 is TGTGCCAGCAGCTCGAGGACAGGGCACACAGATACGCAGTATTTT.

This clonotype was found a few times. In nucleotides, the CDR3 is TGTGCCAGCAGTTACTCGGCTAGCGGGGGTTTTTACAATGAGCAGTTCTTC. It codes for CASSYSASGGFYNEQFF. The rearrangement links TRBV6-6 to TRBJ2-1; the match to TRBD2 covers 10 bases. After removal of 0 bases from V and 4 bases from J, the junction contained 6 bases not matched to a gene. The CDR3 totals 17 residues. The germline CDR1 and CDR2 sequences are MNHNY and SVGAGI (reference sequence).

The chain recombines TRBV20-1 with TRBJ2-7; D perhaps matches TRBD2 (8 bases). Per germline, CDR1 DFQATT and CDR2 SNEGSKA (reference sequence). This CDR3 region has 12 residues. V shed 5 bases and J shed 9 bases, with 17 bases lying between them. The CDR3 sequence: CSAHRQGLGQYF. The CDR3 DNA reads as TGCAGTGCTCACCGACAGGGACTAGGGCAGTACTTC.

About this clonotype itself: Without the conserved terminal phenylalanine or tryptophan, this CDR3 likely stems from a read error. V is TRBV11-2 and J is TRBJ2-1; D gene ambiguous. Germline CDR1 SGHAT, CDR2 FQNNGV. CDR3 size: 17 residues. V was cut by 2 bases and J by 0 bases, with 14 bases left in between. The chain's CDR3 is CASSLHGRVSSYNEQFL. The CDR3 nucleotides are TGTGCCAGCAGCTTACATGGAAGGGTGAGCTCCTACAATGAGCAGTTCTTA.

Notes on this clonotype: The CDR3 does not close with the conserved phenylalanine or tryptophan, likely indicating a read error. The limits of the CDR3 on the DNA are not certain, so only TCRdb's listed CDR3 is given. The chain combines TRBV11-1 with TRBJ2-1. The CDR3 has 16 amino acids, counting both end residues. In germline, CDR1 is SGHAT, CDR2 FQDESV (reference sequence). The chain's CDR3 is CASSLRGESSYNEDLL.

As regards this clonotype: Since no conserved phenylalanine or tryptophan closes the CDR3, a read error is the likely cause. It is unclear where the CDR3 begins or ends on the DNA, so no DNA is shown, and the CDR3 is as TCRdb lists it. The chain recombines TRBV6-2 or TRBV6-3 with TRBJ1-1. CDR1 is MNHEY, CDR2 SVGEGT, per germline. The CDR3 totals 12 residues, both ends included. CDR3 loop: CARTWVRTEDFL.

V is TRBV10-3 and J is TRBJ2-3; 13 bases are a match to TRBD2. Germline lookup yields CDR1 ENHRY and CDR2 SYGVKD. The CDR3 extends over 16 amino acids. Trimming cost V 0 bases and J 8 bases; bases outside gene matches: 5. The CDR3 sequence: CAISESTSGGAGTQYF. CDR3 nucleotide sequence: TGTGCCATCAGTGAGTCAACTAGCGGGGGGGCCGGTACGCAGTATTTT.

Of note for this clonotype: Without the conserved terminal phenylalanine or tryptophan, this CDR3 likely stems from a read error. The chain links TRBV12-3 or TRBV12-4 to TRBJ1-2; D is unresolved. Trimming took 9 bases from V and 3 from J, leaving 17 bases between them. The CDR3 loop spans 14 amino acids. CDR3 sequence: CARIYTVQHYGYTV. The CDR3 nucleotides are TGTGCCAGAATCTATACGGTACAGCACTATGGCTACACCGTA.

This clonotype has more than one count but fewer than ten. V usage is TRBV20-1 and J usage is TRBJ2-7; the match to TRBD1 covers 10 bases. V gave up 5 bases and J gave up 1 base; unmatched junction bases: 8. CDR3 length equals 15 residues. Germline V gene sequence: CDR1 DFQATT, CDR2 SNEGSKA (reference sequence). CDR3 coding DNA: TGCAGTGCTCCCAGAGGGGGACAGGGGTCCTACGAGCAGTACTTC. It is translated as CSAPRGGQGSYEQYF.

The rearrangement uses TRBV3-1 and TRBJ1-5; D gene ambiguous. Trimming shortened V by 1 base and J by 4 bases, and 14 bases separated the two germline ends. CDR3 size: 16 residues. Germline CDR1 and CDR2: LGHDT and YNNKEL (reference sequence). The CDR3 is CASSQGHPGRNQPQHF. As DNA, the CDR3 is TGTGCCAGCAGCCAAGGGCACCCCGGGAGGAATCAGCCCCAGCATTTT. Supplemented by reference TRBV3-1 and TRBJ1-5, the full variable domain reads DTAVSQTPKYLVTQMGNDKSIKCEQNLGHDTMYWYKQDSKKFLKIMFSYNNKELIINETVPNRFSPKSPDKAHLNLHINSLELGDSAVYFCASSQGHPGRNQPQHFGDGTRLSIL.

The chain uses TRBV27 and TRBJ2-1; D may correspond to TRBD1 or TRBD2 (5 bases each). The CDR3 is 11 amino acids. Germline V gene data show CDR1 as MNHEY and CDR2 as SMNVEV (reference sequence). Trimming removed 4 bases at V and 9 bases at J, with 7 bases between. As DNA, the CDR3 is TGTGCCAGCAGTTGGGGGAGTGAGCAGTTCTTC. It codes for CASSWGSEQFF.

This clonotype has only one observation. The CDR3 does not end in the conserved phenylalanine or tryptophan, so this is likely a read error. Because the CDR3's place on the DNA is in doubt, the DNA is left out and the CDR3 is given as listed by TCRdb. This chain connects TRBV7-9 to TRBJ2-1. The V gene's germline CDR1 is SEHNR and CDR2 FQNEAQ (reference sequence). The CDR3 length is 16 residues, termini included. This chain's CDR3 is CAISLFGISTYNEQCC.

This clonotype was recorded a few times. The junction differs from germline at one of its ends, possibly a read error. The CDR3 nucleotides are TGTGCCAGCAGCTTGGTGGGAATATACACCTCCAATGAGCATTTCTTC. It yields the protein CASSLVGIYTSNEHFF. This sequence joins TRBV7-9 and TRBJ2-1; D uncertain. Looked up from germline, CDR1 is SEHNR and CDR2 is FQNEAQ (reference sequence). The CDR3 extends over 16 amino acids.

The chain recombines TRBV7-6 with TRBJ2-3; 12 bases are a match to TRBD2. CDR1 is SGHVS and CDR2 is FNYEAQ in the germline V gene. The length of the CDR3 is 15 residues. J lost 6 bases, V lost 6 bases, and 7 bases had no gene match. The CDR3 sequence is CASRSLAGGEDTQYF. CDR3 DNA: TGTGCCAGCAGGTCTCTAGCGGGAGGGGAGGATACGCAGTATTTT.

With regard to this clonotype: At one end the junction does not follow the germline gene, possibly because of a read error. The J gene is TRBJ2-7, the V gene TRBV4-1, with D possibly being TRBD1 (5 bases). Germline CDR1 is MGHRA and CDR2 is YSYEKL. The CDR3 length is 14 residues. The DNA for the CDR3 is TGCGCCAGCAGCAAAGGTTGGACATGCTACGAGCATTACTTC. Residues: CASSKGWTCYEHYF.